This T cell receptor beta chain is drawn from a study of neoadjuvant nivolumab and ipilimumab in lung cancer. Findings and caveats of the study: Compared with tumor-adjacent uninvolved lung, resected tumors showed greater richness and clonality. Only two of four nivolumab-treated tumors gained richness and clonality by surgery. Pathologic regression was not significantly tied to TCR clonality.

Sequencing used immunoSEQ multiplex PCR; TCRdb keeps in-frame clones, though not all of them. The table shows more than 25,000 clones, with 75% to 90% occurring only once. The junction had 4 bases not matched to a gene; V was cut back by 0 bases and J by 4 bases. The length of the CDR3 is 16 residues. Germline V CDR1 and CDR2: SGDLS, YYNGEE. A note on this clone: Its antigen is unidentified.

The clonotype comes from an adult with non-small cell lung cancer. J is TRBJ2-2 and V is TRBV9; 9 bases match TRBD1. Sample: tumor tissue, taken after neoadjuvant nivolumab, alone or with ipilimumab, at or shortly before surgery. CDR3 in amino acids: CASSVVLGQGTGELFF. The CDR3 region has the DNA TGTGCCAGCAGCGTAGTTTTGGGACAGGGCACCGGGGAGCTGTTTTTT.